This is a list of T cell receptor beta chains from one sample in a study of T-cell memory formation after mild COVID-19. TCRdb itself ran the 5' RACE reads through MiXCR, one entry per CDR3 protein. The sample lists about 400,000 distinct CDR3 sequences, about 24% occurring once. Sequenced sample: PBMCs or a T cell subset sorted from them (not recorded which). The receptors were gathered from an adult woman who had mild COVID-19 (a few samples of this study predate the infection). Cell type and time point are not known. Each CDR3 is given with its conserved first and last residue.

v_call cdr3_length cdr3_aa
TRBV5-1 14 CASSPRVLAGELFF
TRBV15 15 CATSRDRGPGFEQYF
TRBV5-1 16 CASSLGDLSSGNTIYF
TRBV5-1 16 CASSLNAGTSPYEQYF
TRBV7-2 17 CASSLDGASGLTDTQYF
TRBV11-3 12 CASSHEYYGYTF
TRBV18 14 CASSQSTGLETQYF
TRBV29-1 11 CSVQGANGYTF
TRBV6-5 13 CASRQGLDTEAFF
TRBV6-5 15 CASSYTGRQQETQYF
TRBV2 13 CASSVGTSTEQYF